The entry below describes one T cell receptor beta chain. The RNA input was roughly 0.45 to 1 ug, and it was reverse transcribed with random hexamers. The TCR beta CDR3 was amplified by immunoSEQ multiplex PCR across 54 Vbeta, 13 Jbeta. TCRdb reprocessed the immunoSEQ multiplex PCR reads with MiXCR, giving one entry per CDR3 protein. The repertoire holds some 150,000 distinct CDR3 sequences, with approximately 93% as singletons. The sample comes from a study of CD8 T cells in Susac syndrome. This CDR3 has 16 residues. Germline V gene sequence: CDR1 MNHEY, CDR2 SVGEGT. Trimming removed 7 bases from V and 3 bases from J, with 22 bases in between. TEMRA cells were FACS-enriched, and CD8+ and CD4+ T cells were isolated negatively.

The sequenced sample was CD8+ T cells from PBMCs. J is TRBJ2-7 and V is TRBV6-2 or TRBV6-3; possibly TRBD1 for D (5 bases). The receptor comes from a human donor with multiple sclerosis. As DNA, the CDR3 is TGTGCCAGCAACCCCGGGCAAGGGGTGACGGGCTACGAGCAGTACTTC. Translated, it gives CASNPGQGVTGYEQYF.